The 12 T cell receptor beta chains presented below share a single source sample, sequenced in a study of blood T cell repertoires in COVID-19. Some clones are missing from TCRdb's copy, which holds only in-frame ones; the method was immunoSEQ multiplex PCR. The table lists 300,000 or so clones, more than 75% of them singletons, with roughly 0.94% in the top ten. The sample was PBMCs or T cells enriched from blood (not recorded which). The source of these receptors is a woman in her twenties or thirties who had recovered from COVID-19.

This sequence joins TRBV11-2 and TRBJ2-7; 7 positions agree with TRBD1. The CDR3 runs 16 residues. Germline CDR1 and CDR2: SGHAT and FQNNGV. V gave up 3 bases and J gave up 4 bases; unmatched junction bases: 12. The CDR3 spells CASSFAGRGSVYEQYF. Here the CDR3 DNA reads TGTGCCAGCAGCTTCGCGGGCAGGGGGTCGGTTTACGAGCAGTACTTC.

A single count supports this clone. The gene calls are TRBV5-4 and TRBJ2-3; 11 nucleotides match TRBD2. Trimming at V came to 2 bases and at J to 5 bases, leaving 7 bases not matched to a gene. The CDR3 length is 16 residues. Germline V CDR1 and CDR2: SGHNT, YYREEE (reference sequence). The chain's CDR3 is CASSFGLAGGGDTQYF. CDR3 nucleotides: TGTGCCAGCAGCTTCGGGCTAGCGGGGGGTGGAGATACGCAGTATTTT.

The chain recombines TRBV7-9 with TRBJ2-1; TRBD1 aligns across 11 bases. The CDR3 extends over 15 amino acids. Germline trimming cut 5 bases from V and 5 bases from J; bases unmatched to any gene: 5. The V gene's germline CDR1 is SEHNR and CDR2 FQNEAQ (reference sequence). CDR3 DNA: TGTGCCAGCAGCCAACCGGGACAGGGGGACAATGAGCAGTTCTTC. This sequence encodes CASSQPGQGDNEQFF.

J is TRBJ2-7 and V is TRBV20-1; TRBD1 aligns across 8 bases. CDR3 length: 14 amino acids. Trimming cost V 3 bases and J 4 bases; bases outside gene matches: 8. From germline, CDR1 is DFQATT and CDR2 SNEGSKA (reference sequence). The CDR3 here is CSASEDRVSYEQYF. CDR3 in DNA: TGCAGTGCTAGTGAGGACAGGGTCTCTTACGAGCAGTACTTC.

The CDR3 protein is CASGPGQANTGELFF. The CDR3 nucleotides are TGTGCTAGTGGTCCGGGACAGGCGAACACCGGGGAGCTGTTTTTT. V gene TRBV12-5 combines with J gene TRBJ2-2; 8 nucleotides agree with TRBD1. The junction had 2 bases not matched to a gene; V was cut back by 5 bases and J by 0 bases. CDR3 length: 15 residues. CDR1 is LGHNT and CDR2 is FRNRAP in the germline V gene.

This chain joins TRBV15 and TRBJ1-5; 7 bases map to TRBD1. Looked up from germline, CDR1 is LNHNV and CDR2 is YYDKDF (reference sequence). V lost 6 bases, J lost 0 bases, and 2 bases stayed unmatched. CDR3 length: 14 amino acids. In DNA form, the CDR3 reads TGTGCCACCAGACAGGGGTATAGCAATCAGCCCCAGCATTTT. As protein: CATRQGYSNQPQHF.

The chain has TRBV9 and TRBJ2-2; 9 positions agree with TRBD1. The trim removed 4 bases at V and 5 bases at J, leaving 6 bases unmatched. Looked up from germline, CDR1 is SGDLS and CDR2 is YYNGEE. This CDR3 is 15 amino acids long. This CDR3 reads CASSSGQGRTGELFF. The CDR3 DNA sequence: TGTGCCAGCAGCTCGGGACAGGGACGTACCGGGGAGCTGTTTTTT.

The V and J genes are TRBV4-1 and TRBJ2-7; 7 nucleotides agree with TRBD2. V dropped 1 base and J dropped 2; count of bases not matched to a gene: 2. The germline gives CDR1 MGHRA, CDR2 YSYEKL. The CDR3 is made up of 14 amino acids. The CDR3 DNA reads TGCGCCAGCAGCCAAGCGAGCGGGGCCTACGAGCAGTACTTC. Protein sequence: CASSQASGAYEQYF.

The genes are TRBV9 and TRBJ1-2, with TRBD1 identical over 9 bases. Trimming at V came to 0 bases and at J to 4 bases, leaving 19 bases not matched to a gene. Per germline, CDR1 SGDLS and CDR2 YYNGEE. CDR3 length: 20 amino acids. The CDR3: CASSVGLGTGNPLPIYGYTF. DNA of the CDR3: TGTGCCAGCAGCGTAGGCCTGGGGACAGGGAACCCCCTTCCGATCTATGGCTACACCTTC.

The chain has TRBV5-5 and TRBJ2-3; possible D gene TRBD2, 6 bases. V dropped 3 bases and J dropped 1 base, with 6 bases sitting between them. Germline CDR1 and CDR2: SGHKS and YYEKEE (reference sequence). CDR3 length: 13 residues. Here the CDR3 reads CASSWGGTDTQYF. CDR3 DNA sequence: TGTGCCAGCAGCTGGGGGGGCACAGATACGCAGTATTTT.

CDR3 protein: CASSKAAGPPAGNTIYF. The CDR3 coding sequence is TGTGCCAGCAGCAAGGCGGCGGGCCCGCCGGCAGGAAACACCATATATTTT. The gene calls are TRBV11-2 and TRBJ1-3; no clear D gene. This CDR3 has 17 amino acids. V was shortened by 5 bases and J by 4 bases, with 21 bases between the two germline ends. In germline, CDR1 is SGHAT, CDR2 FQNNGV.

This chain uses TRBV19 with TRBJ1-1; the match to TRBD1 covers 8 bases. CDR1 is LNHDA and CDR2 is SQIVND in the germline V gene (reference sequence). V shed 6 bases and J 1 base; nucleotides not matched to a gene: 10. This CDR3 contains 16 residues. The CDR3 nucleotides are TGTGCCAGTAGCGATAGGGGGGACAGGAGGAACACTGAAGCTTTCTTT. Translating it yields CASSDRGDRRNTEAFF.